These 8 T cell receptor beta chains were sequenced from one sample in a study of a mutant IDH1 vaccine in newly diagnosed glioma. Indicated time point: week 23, last vaccination. Topical imiquimod accompanied each vaccine dose, which consisted of 300 ug of mutant IDH1 20-mer peptide. For these receptors, no antigen is known. Profiling relied on immunoSEQ multiplex PCR, and the TCRdb table lists in-frame clones only, not all of them. Of around 76,000 clones in the sample, around 83% were seen once. This specimen consisted of PBMCs, obtained from a glioma patient whose treatment included an IDH1 peptide vaccine. These receptors originate from a woman aged 50 to 60 with glioma.

This rearrangement joins TRBV5-4 to TRBJ2-2, with 7 bases lining up with TRBD1. Germline trimming cut 0 bases from V and 4 bases from J; bases unmatched to any gene: 6. Germline-derived CDR1 and CDR2 are SGHNT and YYREEE (reference sequence). The CDR3 has 16 residues. DNA for the CDR3: TGTGCCAGCAGCTTGGGGGCCAGGGGGAGCACCGGGGAGCTGTTTTTT. Translation gives CASSLGARGSTGELFF.

The chain is built from TRBV19 and TRBJ2-2, with D tentatively TRBD2 (6 bases). Germline V lookup: CDR1 LNHDA, CDR2 SQIVND (reference sequence). V dropped 6 bases and J dropped 7 bases, with 18 bases sitting between them. CDR3 length: 15 amino acids. In DNA, the CDR3 is TGTGCCAGTAGCGCCGGGACTCTAATCGGCGGGGAGCTGTTTTTT. Its protein product is CASSAGTLIGGELFF. Supplemented by reference TRBV19 and TRBJ2-2, the full variable domain reads DGGITQSPKYLFRKEGQNVTLSCEQNLNHDAMYWYRQDPGQGLRLIYYSQIVNDFQKGDIAEGYSVSREKKESFPLTVTSAQKNPTAFYLCASSAGTLIGGELFFGEGSRLTVL.

This chain uses TRBV4-2 with TRBJ1-1, with TRBD1 as a possible D gene (5 bases). CDR1 is LGHNA, CDR2 YNFKEQ, per germline. Trimming pared 8 bases from V and 3 bases from J, leaving 13 bases between. The CDR3 extends over 13 amino acids. CDR3 loop: CASRGQVDTEAFF. In DNA form, the CDR3 reads TGTGCCAGCCGTGGACAAGTGGACACTGAAGCTTTCTTT.

J is TRBJ2-1 and V is TRBV5-1; D unresolved. The CDR3 consists of 15 residues. Between the trimmed V and J ends, which lost 1 base and 3 bases, there was a span of 11 bases. Germline CDR1 SGHRS, CDR2 YFSETQ. CDR3 sequence: CASSLSGGNYNEQFF. The CDR3 DNA sequence: TGCGCCAGCAGCTTGTCCGGCGGAAACTACAATGAGCAGTTCTTC.

The rearrangement uses TRBV28 and TRBJ2-2; D remains ambiguous. This CDR3 region has 16 residues. Trimming took off 5 bases at V and 6 bases at J, with 19 bases between the two ends. Germline values: CDR1 MDHEN, CDR2 SYDVKM. The CDR3 protein is CASSRRYSRAAGELFF. The CDR3 nucleotides are TGTGCCAGCAGTCGTCGATATTCCCGGGCCGCCGGGGAGCTGTTTTTT. The full variable domain, rest sourced from reference TRBV28 and TRBJ2-2, is DVKVTQSSRYLVKRTGEKVFLECVQDMDHENMFWYRQDPGLGLRLIYFSYDVKMKEKGDIPEGYSVSREKKERFSLILESASTNQTSMYLCASSRRYSRAAGELFFGEGSRLTVL.

This clone occurred a few times. This chain uses TRBV6-5 with TRBJ1-1; 7 nucleotides line up with TRBD1. Germline V gives CDR1 MNHEY, CDR2 SVGAGI. The CDR3 covers 15 residues. Trimming removed 5 bases from V and 1 base from J; junction bases left unmatched: 7. The CDR3 DNA reads TGTGCCAGCAGTCTAACCGGGACAGCGAACACTGAAGCTTTCTTT. As protein: CASSLTGTANTEAFF.

This sequence joins TRBV5-4 and TRBJ2-5; the match to TRBD1 covers 7 bases. Germline CDR1 SGHNT, CDR2 YYREEE (reference sequence). This CDR3 contains 14 residues. With V trimmed by 0 bases and J by 5 bases, 4 bases remained unmatched. DNA for the CDR3: TGTGCCAGCAGCTTGGGGACAGGTGGGGAGACCCAGTACTTC. Translated: CASSLGTGGETQYF.

V usage is TRBV7-9 and J usage is TRBJ1-1, with 7 bases lining up with TRBD1. Germline V gives CDR1 SEHNR, CDR2 FQNEAQ (reference sequence). V lost 1 base, J lost 4 bases, and 9 bases stayed unmatched. CDR3 size: 16 residues. CDR3 in amino acids: CASSLGGGPQTTEAFF. In nucleotides, the CDR3 is TGTGCCAGCAGCTTAGGAGGGGGCCCTCAGACCACTGAAGCTTTCTTT.